This is a list of T cell receptor beta chains from one sample in a study of blood T cell repertoires in COVID-19. Profiled with immunoSEQ multiplex PCR; TCRdb holds only in-frame clones, not every one. The table lists 59,000 or so clones, 70% to 90% of them singletons, with roughly 7% in the top ten. Sequencing was done on a sample of peripheral blood. These receptors were collected from a man in his sixties with acute or convalescent COVID-19. CDR3s include the opening cysteine and the closing phenylalanine or tryptophan. The order of the fields is clone size, V gene, J gene, D gene, CDR3 DNA, CDR3 protein. The D gene is left open where the match is weak. Clone size, where shown, is once, few, many, or a class for clones that have expanded.

clone_size: NA
v_call: TRBV6-5
j_call: TRBJ2-3
d_call: TRBD2
cdr3_nt: TGTGCCAGCAAATGGACTAGCACGTCAGATACGCAGTATTTT
cdr3_aa: CASKWTSTSDTQYF

clone_size: NA
v_call: TRBV21-1
j_call: TRBJ1-1
d_call: NA
cdr3_nt: TGTGCCAGCAGCAAACCCCCCGGGATGCTCAACACTGAAGCTTTCTTT
cdr3_aa: CASSKPPGMLNTEAFF

clone_size: NA
v_call: TRBV15
j_call: TRBJ2-7
d_call: TRBD1
cdr3_nt: TGTGCCACCAGCAGAGCTGACAGGGGGTACGAGCAGTACTTC
cdr3_aa: CATSRADRGYEQYF

clone_size: NA
v_call: TRBV6-5
j_call: TRBJ1-1
d_call: NA
cdr3_nt: TGTGCCAGCAGTTACTCGGGGCAGGCCAACACTGAAGCTTTCTTT
cdr3_aa: CASSYSGQANTEAFF

clone_size: once
v_call: TRBV10-1
j_call: TRBJ1-3
d_call: NA
cdr3_nt: TGCGCCGGCAGCCCGTTCTCTGGAAACACCATATATTTT
cdr3_aa: CAGSPFSGNTIYF

clone_size: NA
v_call: TRBV7-8
j_call: TRBJ2-2
d_call: NA
cdr3_nt: TGTGCCAGCAGCCGAGACTACAGGGTCTCGAACACCGGGGAGCTGTTTTTT
cdr3_aa: CASSRDYRVSNTGELFF

clone_size: once
v_call: TRBV5-1
j_call: TRBJ1-2
d_call: TRBD1
cdr3_nt: TGCGCCAGCATGGACAGGGGGCATTCAGGCTACACCTTC
cdr3_aa: CASMDRGHSGYTF

clone_size: NA
v_call: TRBV30
j_call: TRBJ1-1
d_call: TRBD1
cdr3_nt: TGTGCCTGGAACCGGGACAGGGGGACTGAAGCTTTCTTT
cdr3_aa: CAWNRDRGTEAFF

clone_size: NA
v_call: TRBV12-3/TRBV12-4
j_call: TRBJ2-5
d_call: NA
cdr3_nt: TGTGCCAGCAGTTTGTTCGGAGAGACCCAGTACTTC
cdr3_aa: CASSLFGETQYF

clone_size: NA
v_call: TRBV6-2/TRBV6-3
j_call: TRBJ1-2
d_call: TRBD1
cdr3_nt: TGTGCCAGCAGTCAATCAGGGGGCCTCCCTCGGGGCTACACCTTC
cdr3_aa: CASSQSGGLPRGYTF

clone_size: NA
v_call: TRBV5-4
j_call: TRBJ1-3
d_call: NA
cdr3_nt: TGTGCCAGCAGCTCTCAGGGCTCAAACACCATATATTTT
cdr3_aa: CASSSQGSNTIYF

clone_size: NA
v_call: TRBV28
j_call: TRBJ2-7
d_call: NA
cdr3_nt: TGTGCCAGCAGTTTGAGAACAGCCTTTTCCTACGAGCAGTACTTC
cdr3_aa: CASSLRTAFSYEQYF

clone_size: NA
v_call: TRBV24-1
j_call: TRBJ2-2
d_call: TRBD1
cdr3_nt: TGTGCCACCAGTGATTTCGGCGGGGGACAGGGATGGACCGGGGAGCTGTTTTTT
cdr3_aa: CATSDFGGGQGWTGELFF

clone_size: NA
v_call: TRBV5-1
j_call: TRBJ2-1
d_call: NA
cdr3_nt: TGCGCCAGCAGCTTGCTGGGGGCTTACTACAATGAGCAGTTCTTC
cdr3_aa: CASSLLGAYYNEQFF

clone_size: few
v_call: TRBV19
j_call: TRBJ1-5
d_call: NA
cdr3_nt: TGTGCCAGTAAAGAAAGAGGAAACTATCAGCCCCAGCATTTT
cdr3_aa: CASKERGNYQPQHF

clone_size: few
v_call: TRBV3-1/TRBV3-2
j_call: TRBJ1-2
d_call: NA
cdr3_nt: TGTGCCAGCCGGGGAGGGAAGGGCTATGGCTACACCTTC
cdr3_aa: CASRGGKGYGYTF

clone_size: NA
v_call: TRBV7-5
j_call: TRBJ2-7
d_call: NA
cdr3_nt: TGTGCCAGAAGCCCCGAACCGGACGAGCAGTACTTC
cdr3_aa: CARSPEPDEQYF

clone_size: NA
v_call: TRBV4-1
j_call: TRBJ2-7
d_call: TRBD1
cdr3_nt: TGCGCCAGCAGCCAAGATCGAGGAGACAGGGCAACCTACGAGCAGTACTTC
cdr3_aa: CASSQDRGDRATYEQYF

clone_size: NA
v_call: TRBV7-3
j_call: TRBJ2-7
d_call: TRBD2
cdr3_nt: TGTGCCAGCAGCCCCCGGGCTAGCGGGGGATCCTACGAGCAGTACTTC
cdr3_aa: CASSPRASGGSYEQYF

clone_size: NA
v_call: TRBV12-5
j_call: TRBJ1-1
d_call: TRBD1
cdr3_nt: TGTGCTAGTGGGAAACAGGGGTTCACTGAAGCTTTCTTT
cdr3_aa: CASGKQGFTEAFF

clone_size: few
v_call: TRBV19
j_call: TRBJ1-1
d_call: NA
cdr3_nt: TGTGCCAGTAGTATGGGAGTGCCAGGCACTGAAGCTTTCTTT
cdr3_aa: CASSMGVPGTEAFF

clone_size: NA
v_call: TRBV7-9
j_call: TRBJ1-1
d_call: TRBD1
cdr3_nt: TGTGCCAGCAGGCTACAGGGGAGAGAGACTGAAGCTTTCTTT
cdr3_aa: CASRLQGRETEAFF

clone_size: NA
v_call: TRBV5-1
j_call: TRBJ2-3
d_call: NA
cdr3_nt: TGCGCCAGCAGCTTGCAGCCCAGGGGCGCTACAGATACGCAGTATTTT
cdr3_aa: CASSLQPRGATDTQYF

clone_size: NA
v_call: TRBV5-8
j_call: TRBJ1-5
d_call: NA
cdr3_nt: TGTGCCAGCAGCTTGTTACTGGGCAATCAGCCCCAGCATTTT
cdr3_aa: CASSLLLGNQPQHF

clone_size: NA
v_call: TRBV6-5
j_call: TRBJ2-3
d_call: TRBD2
cdr3_nt: TGTGCCAGCAGGGGGACGGGGGGTGGTTCCGATACGCAGTATTTT
cdr3_aa: CASRGTGGGSDTQYF

clone_size: NA
v_call: TRBV5-4
j_call: TRBJ2-7
d_call: NA
cdr3_nt: TGTGCCAGCAGCTTGGATCTAGCGAGGAACGTTGGGGGCGAGCAGTACTTC
cdr3_aa: CASSLDLARNVGGEQYF

clone_size: NA
v_call: TRBV19
j_call: TRBJ2-5
d_call: NA
cdr3_nt: TGTGCCAGTAGTGTACAAGAGACCCAGTACTTC
cdr3_aa: CASSVQETQYF

clone_size: NA
v_call: TRBV18
j_call: TRBJ2-6
d_call: TRBD1
cdr3_nt: TGTGCCAGCTCACCATTACAGGGGTATTCGGGAGGGGCCAACGTCCTGACTTTC
cdr3_aa: CASSPLQGYSGGANVLTF